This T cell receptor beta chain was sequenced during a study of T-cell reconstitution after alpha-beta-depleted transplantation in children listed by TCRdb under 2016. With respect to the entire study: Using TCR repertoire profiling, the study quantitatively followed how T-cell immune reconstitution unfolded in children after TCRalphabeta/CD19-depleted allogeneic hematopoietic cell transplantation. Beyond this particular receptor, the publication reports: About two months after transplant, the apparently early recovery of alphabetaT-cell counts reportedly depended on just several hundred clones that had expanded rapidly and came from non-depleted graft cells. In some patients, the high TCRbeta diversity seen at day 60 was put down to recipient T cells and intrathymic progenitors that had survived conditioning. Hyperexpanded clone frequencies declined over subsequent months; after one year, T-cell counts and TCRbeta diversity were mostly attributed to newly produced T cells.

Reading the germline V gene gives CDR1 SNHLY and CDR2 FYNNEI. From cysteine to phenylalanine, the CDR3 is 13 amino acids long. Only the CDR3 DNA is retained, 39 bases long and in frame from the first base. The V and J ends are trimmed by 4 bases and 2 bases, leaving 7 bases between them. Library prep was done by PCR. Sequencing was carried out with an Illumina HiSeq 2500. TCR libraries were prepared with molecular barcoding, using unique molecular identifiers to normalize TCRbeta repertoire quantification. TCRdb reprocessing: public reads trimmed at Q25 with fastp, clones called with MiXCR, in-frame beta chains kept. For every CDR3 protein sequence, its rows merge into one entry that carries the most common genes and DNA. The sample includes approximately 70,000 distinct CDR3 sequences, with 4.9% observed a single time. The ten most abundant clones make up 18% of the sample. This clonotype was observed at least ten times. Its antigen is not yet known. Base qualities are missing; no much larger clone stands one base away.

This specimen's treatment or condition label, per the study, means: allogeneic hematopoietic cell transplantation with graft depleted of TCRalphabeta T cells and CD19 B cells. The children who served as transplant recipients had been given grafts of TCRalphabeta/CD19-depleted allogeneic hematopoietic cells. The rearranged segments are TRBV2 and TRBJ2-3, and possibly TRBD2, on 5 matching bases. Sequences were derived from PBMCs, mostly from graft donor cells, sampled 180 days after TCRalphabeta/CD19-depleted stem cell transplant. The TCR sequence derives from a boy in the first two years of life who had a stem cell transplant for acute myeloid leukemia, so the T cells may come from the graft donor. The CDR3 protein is CASSAEVTDTQYF. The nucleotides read TGTGCCAGCAGTGCGGAGGTCACAGATACGCAGTATTTT.